The TCR beta chain described here comes from a study of CD8 T cells in Susac syndrome. A quantity of roughly 0.5 to 1 ug RNA underwent reverse transcription using random hexamers. TCRdb re-called the immunoSEQ multiplex PCR reads through MiXCR, storing one row per CDR3 protein. Of about 210,000 distinct CDR3 sequences listed, 95% were seen once; the top ten hold 0.085% to 0.095%. This CDR3 spans 16 amino acids. Germline trimming cut 1 base from V and 7 bases from J; bases unmatched to any gene: 9. Germline loops: CDR1 MGHDK, CDR2 SYGVNS. The receptor's source is a human donor with multiple sclerosis. Sequenced: CD4+ T cells from PBMCs. The chain is built from TRBV25-1 and TRBJ1-2; 10 positions agree with TRBD1. CDR3 loop: CASSESSGTGVFGYTF. The CDR3 DNA follows: TGTGCCAGCAGTGAATCCTCGGGGACAGGGGTTTTTGGCTACACCTTC.